This T cell receptor (beta chain) was sequenced for a study of identical twins. Study-wide results and limits: Cord blood's abundant beta clonotypes had fewer insertions, unlike memory repertoires.

Regarding this clonotype: No antigen is known for it.

The CDR3 spans 15 residues. Germline lookup yields CDR1 LGHDT and CDR2 YNNKEL (reference sequence). V trimming: 4 bases; J trimming: 7 bases; junction bases outside the gene matches: 9. All donors were healthy, and all were Caucasian. Addition of a universal primer site occurred through template switching, and cDNA carried unique molecular identifiers. TCRdb used MiXCR to reprocess the 5' RACE reads, holding one entry per CDR3 protein. The sample holds about 490,000 distinct CDR3 sequences, 13% to 15% seen once. This sample also appeared in a second study, on yellow fever vaccine responses in identical twins. From that second work: Vaccine T cell responses of twins reportedly seemed partly convergent and partly personalized.

The receptor's source is a woman aged 18-29 years in good health. This chain uses TRBV3-1 with TRBJ1-1; 10 nucleotides agree with TRBD1. Sample: CD4+ T cells sorted from blood. This CDR3 is CASSRIRTGGYEAFF. The CDR3 DNA sequence: TGTGCCAGCAGCCGAATTCGGACAGGGGGTTATGAAGCTTTCTTT.